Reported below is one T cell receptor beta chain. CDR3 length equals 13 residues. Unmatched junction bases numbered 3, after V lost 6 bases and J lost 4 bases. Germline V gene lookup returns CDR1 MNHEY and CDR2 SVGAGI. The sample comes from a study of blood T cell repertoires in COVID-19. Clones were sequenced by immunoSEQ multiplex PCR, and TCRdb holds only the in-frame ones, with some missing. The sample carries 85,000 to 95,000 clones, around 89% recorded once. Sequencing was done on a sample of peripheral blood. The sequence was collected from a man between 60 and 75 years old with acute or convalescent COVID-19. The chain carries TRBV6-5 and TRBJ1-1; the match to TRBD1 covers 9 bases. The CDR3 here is CASRADRGTEAFF. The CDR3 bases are TGTGCCAGCAGGGCGGACAGGGGCACTGAAGCTTTCTTT.